The source of this T cell receptor beta chain is a study of identical twins. Each CDR3 protein is one row after TCRdb ran MiXCR on the 5' RACE reads. The repertoire has about 660,000 distinct CDR3 sequences, 8.6% of them found once; the top ten carry approximately 0.96%. The germline V gene encodes CDR1 DFQATT and CDR2 SNEGSKA (reference sequence). V lost 0 bases and J 4 bases, leaving 14 bases between the germline ends. This CDR3 has 15 residues. There are many counts of this clonotype. These data also featured in a second study, about yellow fever vaccine responses in identical twins.

The receptor's source is a woman between 18 and 29 years old in good health. The V call is TRBV20-1, the J call TRBJ2-3; D gene ambiguous. Sequenced: PBMCs. CDR3 loop: CSARDTRRLSDTQYF. The CDR3 bases are TGCAGTGCTAGAGATACCCGCCGGCTGTCAGATACGCAGTATTTT.